This T cell receptor beta chain was identified during a study of T-cell memory formation after mild COVID-19. This clonotype came up a few times. The antigen is unknown. cDNA libraries for TCR alpha and TCR beta, carrying sample barcodes and UMIs, came from 5'RACE with constant-segment primers. TCRdb reprocessed the 5' RACE reads with MiXCR, giving one entry per CDR3 protein. The table has about 540,000 distinct CDR3 sequences, roughly 20% seen once. The study, taken as a whole, reports: CM and EM subsets held most contracting CD4+ clones; EMRA held CD8+ ones. Detection of some responders pre-infection suggested pre-existing cross-reactive memory T cells participated. Clones that contracted from day 15 to 85 were balanced CD4/CD8, while later expanders leaned CD4+.

This TCR was recovered from an adult woman who had mild COVID-19 (a few samples of this study predate the infection). Cell type and time point are not known. Sample: PBMCs or a T cell subset sorted from them (not recorded which).

The CDR3 protein is CASSPGGNRRSRGEQYF. The CDR3 DNA is TGTGCCAGTAGTCCCGGGGGGAACCGACGTTCCAGAGGGGAGCAGTACTTC. This chain joins TRBV19 and TRBJ2-7, with TRBD2 identical over 7 bases. The CDR3 extends over 17 amino acids. V was pared by 5 bases and J by 7 bases, with 20 bases of the junction left unmatched. Germline V gene sequence: CDR1 LNHDA, CDR2 SQIVND (reference sequence). Full variable domain (outside the CDR3, taken from reference TRBV19 and TRBJ2-7): DGGITQSPKYLFRKEGQNVTLSCEQNLNHDAMYWYRQDPGQGLRLIYYSQIVNDFQKGDIAEGYSVSREKKESFPLTVTSAQKNPTAFYLCASSPGGNRRSRGEQYFGPGTRLTVT.